This T cell receptor (beta chain) is drawn from a study of blood T cell repertoires in COVID-19. The overall study: From T cells, B-cell-depleted T cells, or PBMCs came the material, which was cDNA or gDNA.

In germline, CDR1 is LGHNA, CDR2 YSLEER. The germline V and J ends were trimmed by 3 bases and 6 bases, with 22 bases remaining between them. The length of the CDR3 is 17 residues. Method: immunoSEQ multiplex PCR; TCRdb's copy keeps in-frame clones and lacks some. The sample holds 200,000 to 250,000 clones, about nine tenths seen once. Sequenced input: peripheral blood. The chain couples TRBV4-3 to TRBJ2-3; the D gene is possibly TRBD1 (7 bases). The origin of this receptor is a man aged 25-40 years who had recovered from COVID-19. As DNA, the CDR3 is TGCGCCAGCAGCCAGTCGACGAGACAGGGAGGTGTGGATACGCAGTATTTT. Translation gives CASSQSTRQGGVDTQYF.